The 20 T cell receptor beta chains below were found in one sample sequenced in a study of T cell repertoires in cytomegalovirus infection. Using its own MiXCR run on the reads, TCRdb lists one record per CDR3 protein. The sample comprises some 940,000 distinct CDR3 sequences, 25% to 40% of which are singletons, and roughly 12% rests with the top ten. These receptors lack a known antigen. The sample consisted of cultured CD8+ T cells from PBMCs, taken from culture after CMV antigen stimulation. The receptors were gathered from a human donor in good health (CMV status not recorded). Some clones in this sample may be carry-over from other donors' samples.

The gene calls are TRBV15 and TRBJ2-5, with 9 nucleotides matching TRBD2. CDR1 LNHNV and CDR2 YYDKDF come from the germline V gene (reference sequence). The CDR3 consists of 15 residues. J lost 5 bases, V lost 1 base, and 5 bases had no gene match. The CDR3 reads CATSRVPSGVETQYF. The CDR3 DNA reads as TGTGCCACCAGCAGAGTTCCTAGCGGGGTTGAGACCCAGTACTTC.

The DNA of the CDR3 is TGCGCCAGCTTTGGCAGCCTGAATAGAAGCTACACCTTC. Translating it yields CASFGSLNRSYTF. The rearrangement uses TRBV4-1 and TRBJ1-2; no reliable D call. The CDR3 is 13 amino acids. Trimming removed 8 bases at V and 9 bases at J, with 19 bases between. Germline V gene sequence: CDR1 MGHRA, CDR2 YSYEKL.

This clonotype was found a few times. DNA for the CDR3: TGTGCCAGCAGCTTTAATGGGGGCTCCTACGAGCAGTACTTC. This encodes CASSFNGGSYEQYF. This rearrangement joins TRBV5-6 to TRBJ2-7, with D perhaps being TRBD1 or TRBD2 (5 bases each). From germline, CDR1 is SGHDT and CDR2 YYEEEE. V lost 2 bases and J 0 bases, leaving 9 bases between the germline ends. CDR3 length equals 14 residues.

The chain is built from TRBV27 and TRBJ1-2; the D is unclear. V dropped 5 bases and J dropped 3 bases, with 13 bases sitting between them. CDR1 and CDR2 from the germline V gene are MNHEY and SMNVEV (reference sequence). The CDR3 is 14 amino acids. The CDR3 loop is CASSPGGGYYGYTF. The CDR3 DNA reads TGTGCCAGCAGTCCCGGCGGCGGATACTATGGCTACACCTTC.

The V gene is TRBV10-3, the J gene TRBJ2-1; D call uncertain. The germline CDR1 and CDR2 sequences are ENHRY and SYGVKD. Trimming shortened V by 0 bases and J by 2 bases, and 11 bases separated the two germline ends. The CDR3 extends over 16 amino acids. Written as DNA, the CDR3 is TGTGCCATCAGTGAGTCTGGCCCGAATACCTACAATGAGCAGTTCTTC. This encodes CAISESGPNTYNEQFF.

In its sample, this clonotype was seen a few times. The chain couples TRBV6-8 to TRBJ1-1; 8 bases are shared with TRBD1. CDR3 length equals 15 residues. CDR1 is MNHGY, CDR2 SAAAGT, per germline. Germline trimming cut 8 bases from V and 6 bases from J; bases unmatched to any gene: 14. In nucleotides, the CDR3 is TGTGCCAGCGTCCCATTGGACAGGGTCTTCGCTGAAGCTTTCTTT. It is translated as CASVPLDRVFAEAFF.

CDR3 in DNA: TGTGCCAGCAGCACGGGGGGGGAGTACAATGAGCAGTTCTTC. Protein sequence: CASSTGGEYNEQFF. The V and J genes are TRBV7-6 and TRBJ2-1; TRBD2 matches at 8 bases. CDR1 and CDR2 (germline): SGHVS, FNYEAQ. CDR3 size: 14 residues. J gave up 4 bases and V 5 bases, and 4 bases lay outside the gene matches.

This clonotype was seen a handful of times. The J gene is TRBJ2-7, the V gene TRBV10-3; TRBD2 might be the D (6 bases). The CDR3 runs to 15 residues. Germline V lookup: CDR1 ENHRY, CDR2 SYGVKD. V dropped 6 bases and J dropped 0 bases, with 15 bases sitting between them. The CDR3: CAIRVGTFASYEQYF. The CDR3, as DNA: TGTGCCATCAGGGTAGGGACTTTTGCCTCCTACGAGCAGTACTTC.

This clonotype was found many times. The chain carries TRBV18 and TRBJ2-7; TRBD1 matches 7 bases. Germline assignment: CDR1 KGHSH and CDR2 LQKENI. The CDR3 is 12 residues long. Germline trimming cut 3 bases from V and 5 bases from J; bases unmatched to any gene: 1. For the CDR3, the DNA is TGTGCCAGCTCACCCACAGGGGACGAGCAGTACGTC. As protein: CASSPTGDEQYV.

The V and J genes are TRBV5-4 and TRBJ1-1; D remains unclear. Trimming removed 2 bases at V and 0 bases at J, with 11 bases between. Germline assignment: CDR1 SGHNT and CDR2 YYREEE (reference sequence). The length of the CDR3 is 15 residues. The CDR3: CASSLKAMLNTEAFF. The CDR3 bases are TGTGCCAGCAGCTTAAAGGCCATGTTGAACACTGAAGCTTTCTTT.

This clonotype was seen a handful of times. The genes are TRBV19 and TRBJ2-7; 12 bases fit TRBD2. Germline V gives CDR1 LNHDA, CDR2 SQIVND (reference sequence). J was trimmed by 0 bases and V by 6 bases; bases with no gene match: 6. This CDR3 region has 16 residues. The chain's CDR3 is CASRRLAGEPSYEQYV. CDR3 nucleotides: TGTGCCAGTAGAAGACTAGCGGGGGAGCCCTCCTACGAGCAGTACGTC.

This clonotype was found many times. The chain carries TRBV5-6 and TRBJ1-2, with D perhaps TRBD1 (5 bases). This CDR3 has 14 amino acids. The V and J ends lost 4 bases and 9 bases respectively, with 19 bases between them. Per germline, CDR1 SGHDT and CDR2 YYEEEE. Written as DNA, the CDR3 is TGTGCCAGCAGCGGGGGACGGCCCGCGGGAAGCTACACCTTC. Residues: CASSGGRPAGSYTF.

This clonotype has a handful of counts. The chain combines TRBV12-3 or TRBV12-4 with TRBJ2-5; tentative D call: TRBD2 (6 bases). V gave up 5 bases and J gave up 5 bases, with 18 bases separating them. The CDR3 loop spans 15 amino acids. The CDR3 here is CASSLSGTPRETQYF. CDR3 nucleotide sequence: TGTGCCAGCAGTCTATCCGGGACTCCACGGGAGACCCAGTACTTC.

The V and J genes are TRBV29-1 and TRBJ2-5, with 15 bases that match TRBD2. This CDR3 comprises 16 residues. The V gene's germline CDR1 is SQVTM and CDR2 ANQGSEA. The ends lost 5 bases at V and 5 bases at J; junction bases unmatched: 9. In nucleotides, the CDR3 is TGCAGCGTTCGTGGGACTAGCGGGGGGAATTGGGAGACCCAGTACTTC. Its protein is CSVRGTSGGNWETQYF. The whole variable domain, remainder taken from reference TRBV29-1 and TRBJ2-5, is SAVISQKPSRDICQRGTSLTIQCQVDSQVTMMFWYRQQPGQSLTLIATANQGSEATYESGFVIDKFPISRPNLTFSTLTVSNMSPEDSSIYLCSVRGTSGGNWETQYFGPGTRLLVL.

This clonotype was detected ten times or more. The rearrangement uses TRBV12-3 or TRBV12-4 and TRBJ1-1; TRBD1 might be the D (5 bases). Trimming pared 3 bases from V and 1 base from J, leaving 9 bases between. The CDR3 spans 14 residues. The CDR3 spells CASSFEGPNTEAFF. As DNA, the CDR3 is TGTGCCAGCAGTTTTGAGGGGCCGAACACTGAAGCTTTCTTT.

This clonotype was seen once. V gene TRBV27 combines with J gene TRBJ2-3; 8 bases match TRBD2. The CDR3 covers 15 residues. V dropped 3 bases and J dropped 7; count of bases not matched to a gene: 9. Germline V gene data show CDR1 as MNHEY and CDR2 as SMNVEV (reference sequence). CDR3 region: CASSLPGLVPHTQYF. The CDR3 nucleotides are TGTGCCAGCAGTTTGCCGGGACTAGTTCCCCATACGCAGTATTTT.

As concerns this clonotype: An end of the junction differs from the germline gene, which may be a read error. This chain joins TRBV7-6 and TRBJ1-1; 11 nucleotides line up with TRBD1. Germline assignment: CDR1 SGHVS and CDR2 FNYEAQ. The CDR3 has 14 amino acids. The CDR3 DNA reads as TGTGCCAGCAGCCCCCCGGTGGGACAGGGGGAAGTTTTCTTT. It codes for CASSPPVGQGEVFF.

On this clonotype: It may be a read error: a sequence one base away is much more abundant. The V gene is TRBV7-2, the J gene TRBJ2-1; 11 bases align to TRBD2. The CDR3 is 15 amino acids. Losses at the gene ends were 1 base for V and 6 bases for J; bases not matched to a gene: 2. CDR1 SGHTA and CDR2 FQGNSA come from the germline V gene. CDR3 in amino acids: CASSLVLAGGNEQFF. The CDR3 region has the DNA TGTGCCAGCAGCTTAGTCCTAGCGGGGGGCAATGAGCAGTTCTTC.

This clonotype was observed a handful of times. Sequence at one end of the junction differs from germline and may be a read error. The chain uses TRBV7-7 and TRBJ2-7; TRBD2 agrees at 13 bases. The CDR3 runs to 15 residues. In germline, CDR1 is SSHAT, CDR2 FNYEAQ (reference sequence). The DNA for the CDR3 is TGTGCTAGCAGCTCGGGACTAGCGGGGATCGGCGAGCAGTACTTC. This gives the protein CASSSGLAGIGEQYF.

Details on this clonotype: The junction departs from the called germline gene at one end, perhaps through a read error. The chain recombines TRBV6-1 with TRBJ1-2; D possibly corresponds to TRBD1 (5 bases). Germline CDR1 reads MNHNS; CDR2 reads SASEGT. CDR3 length: 14 amino acids. In DNA, the CDR3 is TGTGCCAGCAGTGAAGATACCGGGACCTATGGCTGCACCTTC. Residues: CASSEDTGTYGCTF.